Listed below are T cell receptor beta chains from one sample, sequenced in a study of cytomegalovirus exposure and HLA in healthy donors. Profiled with immunoSEQ multiplex PCR; TCRdb holds only in-frame clones, not every one. This table holds 150,000 to 200,000 clones, less than 95% found once. Sequencing was performed on PBMCs. These receptors all come from a woman between 18 and 29 years old in good health and CMV-seropositive. Each CDR3 is given with its conserved first and last residue. D genes are given only for firm matches. Clone size is shown for a subset of rows, as once, few, many or a class of expanded clone.

-	TRBV4-2	TRBD2	TRBJ2-3	CASSQEGTAGGDTQYF	TGTGCCAGCAGCCAAGAAGGTACAGCGGGGGGGGATACGCAGTATTTT
-	TRBV10-1	-	TRBJ2-3	CASGLQGSDTQYF	TGCGCCAGCGGGCTACAGGGATCAGATACGCAGTATTTT
-	TRBV10-1	-	TRBJ2-7	CASSQGSAYEQYF	TGCGCCAGCAGTCAGGGCTCGGCCTACGAGCAGTACTTC
few	TRBV30	TRBD1	TRBJ1-6	CAWSVLGTGSAPLHF	TGTGCCTGGAGTGTACTAGGGACAGGGTCGGCACCCCTCCACTTT
-	TRBV7-9	-	TRBJ1-2	CASSFEGTGGYTF	TGTGCCAGCAGCTTTGAAGGCACAGGCGGCTACACCTTC
few	TRBV6-4	TRBD1	TRBJ1-2	CASSDSYLDRGHGYTF	TGTGCCAGCAGTGACTCATATTTGGACAGGGGACACGGCTACACCTTC
-	TRBV5-5	-	TRBJ1-1	CASSLATHSGSEAFF	TGTGCCAGCAGCTTGGCCACCCACAGTGGGTCTGAAGCTTTCTTT
-	TRBV5-6	TRBD1	TRBJ1-2	CASSEGQLNYGYTF	TGTGCCAGCAGCGAGGGACAGCTGAACTATGGCTACACCTTC
-	TRBV5-4	-	TRBJ2-5	CASSQTSSETQYF	TGTGCCAGCAGCCAGACTAGTTCCGAGACCCAGTACTTC
-	TRBV19	TRBD1	TRBJ1-4	CASSIGTAKLFF	TGTGCCAGTAGTATCGGGACAGCAAAACTGTTTTTT
few	TRBV27	TRBD1	TRBJ1-2	CASSPGTDRYGYTF	TGTGCCAGCAGTCCAGGGACAGACCGCTATGGCTACACCTTC
once	TRBV5-6	-	TRBJ2-5	CASRPSPSEETQYF	TGTGCCAGCAGACCTTCTCCCTCGGAGGAGACCCAGTACTTC
few	TRBV4-2	-	TRBJ1-6	CASSQDETGLYNSPLHF	TGTGCCAGCAGCCAAGATGAAACAGGGTTATACAATTCACCCCTCCACTTT
-	TRBV6-4	TRBD2	TRBJ2-3	CASRMTSGGTDTQYF	TGTGCCAGCAGGATGACTAGCGGGGGCACAGATACGCAGTATTTT
-	TRBV2	TRBD2	TRBJ2-2	CASSGRAGGFSIYTGELFF	TGTGCCAGCAGTGGGAGAGCGGGAGGGTTTAGCATCTACACCGGGGAGCTGTTTTTT
-	TRBV9	TRBD1	TRBJ2-2	CASSVVPTGGPGELFF	TGTGCCAGCAGCGTCGTACCTACAGGGGGCCCCGGGGAGCTGTTTTTT
-	TRBV2	-	TRBJ2-1	CASSEAEFDEQFF	TGTGCCAGCAGTGAAGCGGAGTTCGATGAGCAGTTCTTC
-	TRBV7-9	-	TRBJ1-4	CASSLQGPNEKLFF	TGTGCCAGCAGCTTACAGGGTCCTAATGAAAAACTGTTTTTT
-	TRBV4-2	-	TRBJ2-4	CASSQDGHLAKNIQYF	TGTGCCAGCAGCCAAGATGGGCATCTAGCCAAAAACATTCAGTACTTC
-	TRBV29-1	-	TRBJ1-1	CSVVDRNTEAFF	TGCAGCGTTGTAGACAGGAACACTGAAGCTTTCTTT
once	TRBV5-8	-	TRBJ1-2	CASSFTGAGGYTF	TGTGCCAGCAGCTTTACGGGAGCTGGAGGCTACACCTTC
-	TRBV27	-	TRBJ2-1	CASSLPHRVGFNEQFF	TGTGCCAGCAGTTTACCCCACAGGGTCGGGTTCAATGAGCAGTTCTTC
-	TRBV6-5	TRBD2	TRBJ2-1	CASGDSGRVDNEQFF	TGTGCCAGCGGGGATAGCGGGAGGGTGGACAATGAGCAGTTCTTC
-	TRBV5-1	TRBD1	TRBJ2-2	CASREQGRLNTGELFF	TGCGCCAGCAGAGAACAGGGGCGGTTGAACACCGGGGAGCTGTTTTTT
-	TRBV2	TRBD2	TRBJ2-3	CASSIWTSGGADTQYF	TGTGCCAGCAGCATCTGGACTAGCGGAGGGGCAGATACGCAGTATTTT
-	TRBV7-2	-	TRBJ2-7	CASSLSVIPTYEQYF	TGTGCCAGCAGCTTGTCGGTAATCCCCACCTACGAGCAGTACTTC
once	TRBV7-9	TRBD2	TRBJ2-1	CASSPFSGRAGNEQFF	TGTGCCAGCAGCCCCTTTAGCGGGAGGGCCGGGAATGAGCAGTTCTTC
-	TRBV11-2	TRBD2	TRBJ2-7	CASSLWGGTRSYEQYF	TGTGCCAGCAGCTTATGGGGGGGGACTAGATCATACGAGCAGTACTTC
-	TRBV11-2	TRBD1	TRBJ1-1	CASSAPGQGNTEAFF	TGTGCCAGCAGCGCACCGGGACAGGGTAACACTGAAGCTTTCTTT
-	TRBV6-6	-	TRBJ2-7	CASSYGRGSSPGQYF	TGTGCCAGCAGTTACGGCCGGGGGAGTTCCCCCGGGCAGTACTTC
-	TRBV6-1	TRBD2	TRBJ2-1	CASSAFWLAGADGDEQFF	TGTGCCAGCAGTGCTTTCTGGCTAGCGGGGGCCGACGGGGATGAGCAGTTCTTC
-	TRBV10-3	-	TRBJ1-2	CAISESRGSPANYGYTF	TGTGCCATCAGTGAGTCTAGGGGGAGCCCCGCTAACTATGGCTACACCTTC
-	TRBV28	TRBD1	TRBJ1-4	CASSLRQGPEKLFF	TGTGCCAGCAGTTTAAGACAGGGGCCTGAAAAACTGTTTTTT
-	TRBV5-6	-	TRBJ2-3	CASSPGAVSSTDTQYF	TGTGCCAGCAGCCCTGGGGCGGTGTCTAGCACAGATACGCAGTATTTT
-	TRBV7-3	-	TRBJ2-1	CASSPARGAYNEQFF	TGTGCCAGCAGCCCGGCTCGCGGAGCCTACAATGAGCAGTTCTTC
-	TRBV10-3	TRBD2	TRBJ2-7	CAISEGTSNEQYF	TGTGCCATCAGTGAGGGGACTAGCAACGAGCAGTACTTC
-	TRBV4-2	-	TRBJ2-1	CASSRTEGNEQFF	TGTGCCAGCAGCCGAACTGAGGGCAATGAGCAGTTCTTC
once	TRBV4-2	-	TRBJ2-1	CASSQASQALGSYNEQFF	TGTGCCAGCAGCCAAGCGTCCCAGGCGCTTGGCTCCTACAATGAGCAGTTCTTC
-	TRBV27	-	TRBJ1-2	CASSSPWGDGYTF	TGTGCCAGCAGCTCTCCATGGGGCGATGGCTACACCTTC
-	TRBV19	TRBD2	TRBJ2-1	CASSMVGGSSYNEQFF	TGTGCCAGTAGTATGGTCGGCGGGAGCTCCTACAATGAGCAGTTCTTC
-	TRBV6-5	TRBD1	TRBJ1-5	CASSDRDRGNQPQHF	TGTGCCAGCTCCGACCGGGACAGGGGCAATCAGCCCCAGCATTTT
-	TRBV2	-	TRBJ2-7	CASSDLLARDYEQYF	TGTGCCAGCAGTGATTTGCTAGCGCGAGACTACGAGCAGTACTTC
-	TRBV11-2	TRBD2	TRBJ2-7	CASRFIGEGINHEQYF	TGTGCCAGCAGATTCATTGGGGAGGGGATAAATCACGAGCAGTACTTC
once	TRBV5-1	TRBD1	TRBJ2-7	CASSSPGGQVSYEQYF	TGCGCCAGCAGCTCCCCCGGAGGACAGGTCTCCTACGAGCAGTACTTC
-	TRBV27	TRBD1	TRBJ1-2	CASSLKDRGLYGYTF	TGTGCCAGCAGTTTAAAGGACAGGGGGCTCTATGGCTACACCTTC
-	TRBV6-5	-	TRBJ1-6	CASSPGSYNSPLHF	TGTGCCAGTAGCCCGGGATCCTATAATTCACCCCTCCACTTT